This TCR beta chain was sequenced for a study of Tregs in tolerant kidney transplant recipients. Study-level findings and limits: The most relevant donor-specific Treg TCRbeta repertoire apparently came from expansion with activated donor B cells.

Per the germline V gene, CDR1 is WNHNN and CDR2 is SYGVQD (reference sequence). J lost 11 bases, V lost 2 bases, and 7 bases had no gene match. CDR3 length equals 13 residues. Worth noting for this clone: Its antigen remains unidentified.

Measured with immunoSEQ multiplex PCR; TCRdb has only the in-frame clones, and not every one. Of under 45,000 clones in the sample, nearly 97% are singletons; the top ten hold about 0.41%. This TCR came from a human donor in good health. Sequencing was carried out using Tregs from blood cultured with allogeneic cells. The chain combines TRBV10-1 with TRBJ2-5; 8 positions agree with TRBD2. CDR3 bases: TGCGCCAGCAGTGAGCTCAGCGGGAGTAAGCAGTACTTC. It encodes CASSELSGSKQYF.